This entry describes one T cell receptor (beta chain). The source of the sample is a study of cytomegalovirus exposure and HLA in healthy donors. With 60 Vbeta and 13 Jbeta primers, the PCR was carried out. Original data processing: The authors later counted roughly 79 million unique TCR beta chains, 9 million to 12 million of them shared. The protocol was immunoSEQ multiplex PCR, while the TCRdb copy is restricted to in-frame clones and leaves out a portion. V and J calls and clone size follow that table, whereas D and trimming were derived from the DNA. In the table there are around 100,000 clones, 70% to 80% of which are singletons. This TCR derives from a female donor in good health and CMV-seropositive. Sequences were obtained from PBMCs.

This chain's CDR3 is CASFSKGALRTEAFF. The CDR3 nucleotides are TGTGCCAGCTTCTCTAAGGGGGCCCTTCGTACTGAAGCTTTCTTT. This sequence joins TRBV4-2 and TRBJ1-1, with 7 bases identical to TRBD1. V dropped 8 bases and J dropped 5; count of bases not matched to a gene: 14. Germline V lookup: CDR1 LGHNA, CDR2 YNFKEQ. CDR3 length: 15 residues.